The T cell receptor (beta chain) described here comes from a study of identical twins. A few counts support this clonotype. Its antigen is still unknown. General study results and limits: The authors noted that invariant MAIT and iNKT cells could partly confound zero-insertion analyses.

This CDR3 spans 15 amino acids. Trimming stripped 3 bases from V and 8 bases from J, with 17 bases between. CDR1 is MRHNA and CDR2 is SNTAGT in the germline V gene. Each CDR3 protein is one row after TCRdb ran MiXCR on the 5' RACE reads. The sample holds a few hundred thousand distinct CDR3 sequences; roughly 9.7% are singletons and the top ten take 6% to 8.5%. These same data were also listed under a study on yellow fever vaccine responses in identical twins.

This TCR was recovered from a woman under 30 in good health. Material for sequencing was CD8+ T cells sorted from blood. The chain employs TRBV6-4 and TRBJ2-1; possibly TRBD2 for D (7 bases). The CDR3 DNA reads as TGTGCCAGCAGTGAGTGGGGGGGCGCGAAAGATGAGCAGTTCTTC. Amino acid sequence: CASSEWGGAKDEQFF.